This entry lists 11 T cell receptor beta chains sequenced from one sample in a study of tumor-infiltrating lymphocytes in primary liver carcinoma. Unsorted bulk tissue of about 20-32 mg yielded co-extracted RNA and DNA. The authors made TCR beta cDNA from around 500 ng total RNA with a constant-region primer. Slightly modified ARM-PCR, run as three nested multiplex PCR rounds, produced the TCR beta libraries. Researchers ran the first two PCR rounds for about 11 cycles each with TRBV1-TRBV30 forward primers and a C-beta reverse primer. TCRdb ran MiXCR on the multiplex PCR reads and lists one entry per CDR3 protein. The sample includes about 20,000 distinct CDR3 sequences, more than 75% of them seen just once. Sequenced: liver tumor tissue from sampling region 2. Subset reported: tumor region T2, inferior pole. The receptors derive from a woman aged 30 to 39 with primary liver carcinoma and hepatitis B virus infection.

Concerning this clonotype: The junction and the germline gene differ at one end; a read error may be behind it. The V and J genes are TRBV11-2 and TRBJ2-1, with 8 bases lining up with TRBD2. CDR3 length equals 16 residues. Germline CDR1 and CDR2: SGHAT and FQNNGV. CDR3 DNA: TGTGCCAGCAGCTTGGGTATCGGACTAGCCATGGGTGAGCAATTCTTC. Encoded protein: CASSLGIGLAMGEQFF.

The chain couples TRBV11-3 to TRBJ2-3; no reliable D call. From germline, CDR1 is SGHNT and CDR2 YENEEA. The CDR3 spans 11 residues. V was pared by 8 bases and J by 5 bases, with 8 bases between. The CDR3 DNA reads as TGTGCCAGCCGTTACGGAGATACGCAGTATTTT. It encodes CASRYGDTQYF. Looking up the rest from reference TRBV11-3 and TRBJ2-3 gives the full variable domain: EAGVVQSPRYKIIEKKQPVAFWCNPISGHNTLYWYLQNLGQGPELLIRYENEEAVDDSQLPKDRFSAERLKGVDSTLKIQPAELGDSAVYLCASRYGDTQYFGPGTRLTVL.

Concerning this clonotype itself: At one end the junction does not follow the germline gene, possibly because of a read error. In nucleotides, the CDR3 is TGTGCCAGCATCTCACCCCGAGCGGGGGGCCCGAACACGGGGGAGCTGTTTTTT. The encoded protein is CASISPRAGGPNTGELFF. This chain connects TRBV11-2 to TRBJ2-2; 9 nucleotides align to TRBD2. Germline CDR1 reads SGHAT; CDR2 reads FQNNGV. The CDR3 contains 18 residues.

With regard to this clonotype: Mismatch with germline at one junction end may stem from a read error. J is TRBJ2-7 and V is TRBV11-1; D unclear. CDR3 size: 13 residues. Germline assignment: CDR1 SGHAT and CDR2 FQDESV (reference sequence). Here the CDR3 DNA reads TGTACCAACAGTTTAGGATACCTCCGCGAGCATTACTTC. This translates into CTNSLGYLREHYF.

In regard to this clonotype: Germline and junction disagree at one end, which may indicate a read error. This rearrangement joins TRBV24-1 to TRBJ2-1; 7 bases line up with TRBD1. The CDR3 has 15 residues. The germline V gene has CDR1 KGHDR and CDR2 SFDVKD. The CDR3 region is CAASDSGTDCWEQFF. DNA for the CDR3: TGTGCCGCCAGTGATTCAGGGACAGACTGTTGGGAGCAGTTCTTC.

As to this clonotype: Germline is not matched at one junction end, which may reflect a read error. J is TRBJ2-5 and V is TRBV12-3 or TRBV12-4, with 7 positions matching TRBD1. CDR3 size: 16 residues. CDR3 in DNA: TGTGCCAGCGGTTTTCGTACAGGGGAAACACAAGGGACCCAGTACTTC. Amino acid sequence: CASGFRTGETQGTQYF.

Of note for this clonotype: Because the CDR3 is missing its conserved closing phenylalanine or tryptophan, this is likely a read error. The J gene is TRBJ2-7, the V gene TRBV11-2; no reliable D call. The CDR3 has 13 amino acids. The V gene lost 1 base and the J gene lost 5 bases, with 9 bases spanning the gap. The germline V gene has CDR1 SGHAT and CDR2 FQNNGV. CDR3 nucleotides: TGTGCCAGCAGCTTAGGCTCAAACAACGAGCAGTACCTT. This codes for CASSLGSNNEQYL.

The chain links TRBV24-1 to TRBJ2-1; D perhaps matches TRBD1 (5 bases). V gave up 4 bases and J gave up 10 bases, with 19 bases separating them. This CDR3 spans 15 amino acids. Per germline, CDR1 KGHDR and CDR2 SFDVKD. The CDR3 sequence is CATSDTVTDRWEQFF. The CDR3 DNA sequence: TGTGCCACCAGTGACACCGTGACAGACCGTTGGGAGCAGTTCTTC.

In its sample, this clonotype was seen many times. Compared with germline, one end of the junction differs, possibly owing to a read error. The V call is TRBV7-9, the J call TRBJ2-1; 15 bases align to TRBD2. CDR1 and CDR2 from the germline V gene are SEHNR and FQNEAQ (reference sequence). The CDR3 totals 14 residues. This CDR3 reads CASSSGTSGRYQLF. CDR3 nucleotides: TGTGCCAGTAGCTCCGGGACTAGCGGGAGGTATCAGCTCTTC.

Concerning this clonotype itself: A read error may produce the germline difference seen at one junction end. The V call is TRBV5-6, the J call TRBJ1-3; perhaps TRBD1 as D (6 bases). Germline CDR1 is SGHDT and CDR2 is YYEEEE. The CDR3 is 15 residues long. The CDR3 DNA follows: TGTGCCAGCAGCGCCGGGACAAGGTCTGGAAACGCCATATATTTT. Protein: CASSAGTRSGNAIYF.

A note on this clonotype: The junction and the germline gene differ at one end; a read error may be behind it. The chain employs TRBV11-2 and TRBJ2-1; TRBD2 might be the D (5 bases). The length of the CDR3 is 13 residues. Germline CDR1 reads SGHAT; CDR2 reads FQNNGV. CDR3 loop: CAGSLAQRFEQFF. The CDR3 DNA reads TGTGCCGGCAGCTTAGCGCAGAGGTTTGAGCAGTTCTTC.